Below, 11 T cell receptor beta chains from the same sample are listed, as sequenced in a study of TET2 disruption in CD19-targeted CAR T cells. This table comes from immunoSEQ multiplex PCR, and its TCRdb copy is limited to in-frame clones, with some not included. This listing includes around 27,000 clones. These receptors' antigens are unknown. The sample's treatment: autologous CTL019 cells: CD19 CAR with 4-1BB and CD3 zeta domains. The starting material was CD8- CAR+ T cells sorted from cultured blood T cells, obtained for CD19 CAR T cell therapy. Stated subset: CD8-negative CAR-positive T cells from the infusion product. The receptors shown here come from a man between 65 and 85 years old with chronic lymphocytic leukemia.

Turning to this clone: The sequence runs out 3 residues before the end of the CDR3; the remainder is reconstructed from the germline J gene. The chain is built from TRBV10-1 and TRBJ1-5, with D perhaps TRBD1 (6 bases). V lost 10 bases to trimming and J lost 2 bases, with 18 bases between them. CDR1 is WNHNN, CDR2 SYGVQD, per germline (reference sequence). The CDR3 spans 15 residues. The CDR3 loop is CAIPRGRGCNQPQHF. The DNA read from the CDR3 is TGCGCCATCCCCAGGGGCAGGGGTTGCAATCAGCCC.

Details on this clone: The read stops 3 residues short of the end of the CDR3; the missing end is completed from the germline J gene. V usage is TRBV5-5 and J usage is TRBJ2-7, with D tentatively TRBD1 (6 bases). Germline CDR1 is SGHKS and CDR2 is YYEKEE (reference sequence). V lost 2 bases and J lost 0, with 9 bases in between. The CDR3 contains 14 residues. Incomplete CDR3 DNA: TGTGCCAGCAGCTTCCGGGACAACTCCTACGAG. It is translated as CASSFRDNSYE. The full-length CDR3 reads as CASSFRDNSYEQYF.

On this clone: The read ends 3 residues early relative to the CDR3; the germline J gene fills the gap. The chain recombines TRBV20-1 with TRBJ1-6; 8 bases fit TRBD1. V lost 0 bases, J lost 7 bases, and 8 bases stayed unmatched. This CDR3 has 16 amino acids. Germline V lookup: CDR1 DFQATT, CDR2 SNEGSKA (reference sequence). The sequenced CDR3 bases are TGCAGTGCTAGAGACCCTGGGGCAGGGGGCAATTCACCC. Amino acids: CSARDPGAGGNSP. The whole CDR3 protein reads CSARDPGAGGNSPLHF.

On this clone itself: The CDR3 end falls 3 residues outside the read, so it is completed with the germline J gene. The genes are TRBV6-1 and TRBJ1-5; possible D gene TRBD1, 5 bases. In germline, CDR1 is MNHNS, CDR2 SASEGT. V was pared by 4 bases and J by 5 bases, with 9 bases between. The CDR3 is made up of 13 amino acids. The CDR3 bases that were read are TGTGCCAGCAGTGTCCAGGGCGATCAGCCC. Amino acids: CASSVQGDQP. The entire CDR3 sequence reads CASSVQGDQPQHF.

Points on this clone: The read terminates 3 residues ahead of where the CDR3 ends, so the germline J gene completes it. The chain links TRBV9 to TRBJ1-2; 12 bases match TRBD1. Per the germline V gene, CDR1 is SGDLS and CDR2 is YYNGEE. The length of the CDR3 is 15 residues. With V trimmed by 6 bases and J by 3 bases, 6 bases remained unmatched. The covered CDR3 bases are TGTGCCAGCACCCAGGGACAGGGGGCTTACTATGGC. The encoded protein is CASTQGQGAYYG. The full CDR3 is CASTQGQGAYYGYTF.

This clone is classed as medium-sized by frequency. The covered CDR3 bases are TGTGCCAGCAGCCCATGGGGGGGGCCCACCGGGGAG. Protein: CASSPWGGPTGE. The whole CDR3 protein is CASSPWGGPTGELFF. The chain is built from TRBV5-6 and TRBJ2-2; maybe TRBD2 (7 bases). The read comes to an end 3 residues before the CDR3 does, leaving the germline J gene to fill in the end. V was pared by 4 bases and J by 4 bases, with 14 bases between. Germline loops: CDR1 SGHDT, CDR2 YYEEEE. This CDR3 is 15 amino acids long.

Of note for this clone: At one end the junction does not follow the germline gene, possibly because of a read error. Other nucleotide sequences from this sample produce the same CDR3. CDR3 region: CASSPGGPVNYGYTF. The DNA read from the CDR3 is TGCGCCAGCAGCCCGGGGGGTCCAGTTAACTATGGT. This sequence joins TRBV5-1 and TRBJ1-2; D possibly corresponds to TRBD1 (5 bases). The read terminates 3 residues before the CDR3 end, so the remaining end is supplied by the germline J gene. The germline V gene has CDR1 SGHRS and CDR2 YFSETQ. The CDR3 has 15 residues.

Comments on this clone: The CDR3 end falls 3 residues outside the read, so it is completed with the germline J gene. Other DNA sequences in this sample translate to the same CDR3. The chain has TRBV18 and TRBJ2-5; 7 bases fit TRBD1. CDR1 KGHSH and CDR2 LQKENI come from the germline V gene. The V segment lost 6 bases and the J segment 5 bases; nucleotides outside the gene matches: 9. The CDR3 is made up of 14 amino acids. CDR3 loop: CASSPVGGGETQYF. The sequenced CDR3 bases are TGTGCCAGCTCCCCTGTAGGGGGCGGGGAGACC.

As to this clone: The read is 3 residues too short to cover the CDR3 end, so that end is filled in from the germline J gene. V usage is TRBV7-9 and J usage is TRBJ1-5, with no clear D. CDR3 length equals 13 residues. CDR1 is SEHNR, CDR2 FQNEAQ, per germline (reference sequence). With 1 base removed from V and 7 bases from J, the gap between germline ends came to 8 bases. The CDR3 region is CASSLGVQQPQHF. CDR3 DNA (partial): TGTGCCAGCAGCTTAGGAGTGCAGCAGCCC.

A remark on this clone: Coverage ceases 3 residues before the CDR3 finishes, and the germline J gene fills in the end. The rearrangement links TRBV11-2 to TRBJ2-3; D remains unclear. This CDR3 has 12 residues. Trimming pared 5 bases from V and 5 bases from J, leaving 8 bases between. Germline values: CDR1 SGHAT, CDR2 FQNNGV. The CDR3 here is CASSKSRDTQYF. CDR3 DNA (partial): TGTGCCAGCAGCAAAAGTAGAGATACG.

Concerning this clone: Coverage ceases 3 residues before the CDR3 finishes, and the germline J gene fills in the end. This chain uses TRBV5-6 with TRBJ2-4; 8 bases line up with TRBD1. This CDR3 is built from 14 residues. Germline-derived CDR1 and CDR2 are SGHDT and YYEEEE. CDR3: CASRAQGATETQYF. CDR3 DNA (partial): TGTGCCAGCAGGGCCCAGGGGGCGACGGAGACT.